This TCR beta chain was identified during a study of beta chain features in type 1 diabetes. Germline V gene lookup returns CDR1 ENHRY and CDR2 SYGVKD. Trimming left V 7 bases short and J 5 bases short, with 13 bases between. CDR3 length: 13 amino acids. The investigators reverse transcribed all of the isolated RNA, so they sequenced expressed TCRB transcripts. Sequencing used immunoSEQ multiplex PCR; TCRdb keeps in-frame clones, though not all of them. The table has 810,000 or so clones, 17% seen once; the top ten hold 0.023%. One heparinised draw of blood, averaging approximately 110 mL, came from each donor.

The sequence was collected from a woman aged 18-29 years in good health. The sequenced sample was naive CD4+ T cells from blood. This rearrangement joins TRBV10-3 to TRBJ2-3; maybe TRBD2 (6 bases). The CDR3 DNA follows: TGTGCCATCATACGGGAGTGGGGAGATACGCAGTATTTT. Protein product: CAIIREWGDTQYF.